This section outlines one TCR beta chain sequence together with its context. In the original workflow: Estimation of nucleated cell counts was performed using reference gene primer amplification. Only in-frame clones appear in the TCRdb table, and some are missing; sequencing was by immunoSEQ multiplex PCR. The V and J calls and clone size come from that table; D and trimming were worked out from the DNA. The data contain roughly 290,000 clones, 70% to 90% of them seen just once; the ten biggest clones take up 6.5% to 9.5%. The data belong to a study of blood T cell repertoires in COVID-19. Study at large: Specimens from acute and convalescent COVID-19 originated in the United States, Italy and Spain. From T cells, B-cell-depleted T cells, or PBMCs came the material, which was cDNA or gDNA.

The sequence was obtained from a woman in her forties or fifties who had recovered from COVID-19. Sequenced input: peripheral blood.

Here the CDR3 DNA reads TGTGCCAGCAGGACTGGGTCCTACAATGAGCAGTTCTTC. It specifies CASRTGSYNEQFF. This chain uses TRBV3-1 (or the pseudogene TRBV3-2) with TRBJ2-1; D is ambiguous. The V end was cut by 6 bases, the J end by 1 base, with 7 bases between. CDR3 length equals 13 residues. CDR1 is LGHDT, CDR2 YNNKEL, per germline (reference sequence).